The 26 T cell receptor beta chains given below trace back to one sample, sequenced in a study of blood T cell repertoires in COVID-19. Assay used: immunoSEQ multiplex PCR; TCRdb lists only in-frame clones, some missing. The sample has more than 45,000 clones, roughly four fifths seen once; the top ten hold roughly a tenth. Sequenced: peripheral blood. The receptors originated from an elderly man with COVID-19, enrolled during active disease.

This chain joins TRBV19 and TRBJ2-1, with 9 positions matching TRBD1. The J segment lost 10 bases and the V segment lost 5 bases, leaving 9 bases of the junction unmatched. The CDR3 is made up of 14 amino acids. Germline loops: CDR1 LNHDA, CDR2 SQIVND (reference sequence). The CDR3 reads CASSGGTGWLEQFF. The CDR3 region has the DNA TGTGCCAGTAGTGGGGGGACAGGGTGGTTGGAGCAGTTCTTC.

CDR3 sequence reads: CAWSVGGNVNTGELFF. The DNA for the CDR3 is TGTGCCTGGAGTGTGGGCGGGAACGTAAACACCGGGGAGCTGTTTTTT. The chain is built from TRBV30 and TRBJ2-2, with D perhaps matching TRBD2 (6 bases). The length of the CDR3 is 16 residues. V was pared by 0 bases and J by 2 bases, with 13 bases between. Germline V lookup: CDR1 GTSNPN, CDR2 SVGIG (reference sequence).

The chain has TRBV21-1 and TRBJ2-2; the table assigns TRBD2, which was not confirmed against the DNA. TRBV21-1 is a listed pseudogene. There are 18 residues in the CDR3. Written as DNA, the CDR3 is TGTGCCAGCAGCAAAGCGCGGGGCGGGAGGGCCGCCACCGGGGAGCTGTTTTTT. Amino acid sequence: CASSKARGGRAATGELFF.

The chain employs TRBV6-1 and TRBJ1-1, with D unresolved. The ends were cut back, 1 base at V and 3 bases at J, with 9 bases in the middle. The CDR3 runs 14 residues. Per the germline V gene, CDR1 is MNHNS and CDR2 is SASEGT. CDR3 sequence (DNA): TGTGCCAGCAGTGAAGTATGGGGAGACACTGAAGCTTTCTTT. Translation: CASSEVWGDTEAFF.

As DNA, the CDR3 is TGTGCCATCAGTAAAATCCAGGGTGCGGATTCACCCCTCCACTTT. Its translation is CAISKIQGADSPLHF. The chain couples TRBV10-3 to TRBJ1-6; perhaps TRBD1 as D (5 bases). Germline V CDR1 and CDR2: ENHRY, SYGVKD. V was cut by 5 bases and J by 8 bases, with 16 bases left in between. This CDR3 spans 15 amino acids.

The chain carries TRBV7-5 and TRBJ2-7; whether TRBD1, the table's D call, matches the DNA was not checked. TRBV7-5 is recorded as a pseudogene. The CDR3 spans 15 residues. The CDR3 reads CARSTSGQDFYEQYV. CDR3 nucleotide sequence: TGTGCCAGAAGCACCTCGGGACAGGACTTCTACGAGCAGTACGTC.

The chain employs TRBV2 and TRBJ1-3; no definite D call. The V gene lost 6 bases and the J gene lost 6 bases, with 6 bases spanning the gap. There are 11 residues in the CDR3. Germline CDR1 is SNHLY and CDR2 is FYNNEI. CDR3 sequence: CASSQANTIYF. The CDR3 DNA reads as TGTGCCAGCAGCCAGGCAAACACCATATATTTT. Combining the CDR3 with reference TRBV2 and TRBJ1-3 gives the whole variable domain EPEVTQTPSHQVTQMGQEVILRCVPISNHLYFYWYRQILGQKVEFLVSFYNNEISEKSEIFDDQFSVERPDGSNFTLKIRSTKLEDSAMYFCASSQANTIYFGEGSWLTVV.

V gene TRBV30 combines with J gene TRBJ1-5; 7 bases line up with TRBD1. J was trimmed by 7 bases and V by 5 bases; bases with no gene match: 8. The CDR3 totals 13 residues. Germline loops: CDR1 GTSNPN, CDR2 SVGIG (reference sequence). CDR3: CAWSTGVNQPQHF. The CDR3 bases are TGTGCCTGGTCCACAGGGGTCAACCAGCCCCAGCATTTT.

This sequence joins TRBV7-2 and TRBJ1-2; maybe TRBD1 (5 bases). V lost 5 bases and J lost 7, with 20 bases in between. The CDR3 runs to 15 residues. CDR1 SGHTA and CDR2 FQGNSA come from the germline V gene. Here the CDR3 reads CASSVSGHFLSGYTF. The DNA for the CDR3 is TGTGCCAGCAGCGTATCAGGACACTTTTTAAGTGGCTACACCTTC.

This clone has more than one count but fewer than ten. In DNA form, the CDR3 reads TGTGCCACCAGCAGACCCGCCTCTCCGGGACTCCGGGACCATGGCTACACCTTC. Translation: CATSRPASPGLRDHGYTF. V gene TRBV15 combines with J gene TRBJ1-2; D is perhaps TRBD1 (5 bases). The CDR3 has 18 amino acids. Trimming pared 2 bases from V and 6 bases from J, leaving 25 bases between. Germline V gene data show CDR1 as LNHNV and CDR2 as YYDKDF (reference sequence).

This chain links TRBV2 with TRBJ1-1; a weak D match, TRBD1 (5 bases). Germline CDR1 is SNHLY and CDR2 is FYNNEI. The CDR3 has 13 residues. Trimming took off 6 bases at V and 4 bases at J, with 12 bases between the two ends. The CDR3 loop reads CASRLQESTEAFF. For the CDR3, the DNA is TGTGCCAGCAGACTACAGGAAAGCACTGAAGCTTTCTTT.

The V and J genes are TRBV11-3 and TRBJ2-1, with 9 bases aligning to TRBD1. Germline V lookup: CDR1 SGHNT, CDR2 YENEEA. Unmatched junction bases numbered 5, after V lost 5 bases and J lost 6 bases. The CDR3 has 14 amino acids. CDR3 region: CASSRDRDSNEQFF. In nucleotides, the CDR3 is TGTGCCAGCAGCCGGGACAGGGACAGCAATGAGCAGTTCTTC.

This clone has more than one count but fewer than ten. This sequence joins TRBV5-1 and TRBJ2-1; 12 nucleotides align to TRBD1. Germline loops: CDR1 SGHRS, CDR2 YFSETQ. V lost 6 bases to trimming and J lost 7 bases; unmatched junction nucleotides: 17. The CDR3 spans 18 residues. The CDR3 is CASTVAWRGQGAINEQFF. Here the CDR3 DNA reads TGCGCCAGCACGGTCGCTTGGAGGGGACAGGGGGCAATTAATGAGCAGTTCTTC.

This clone came up once. J is TRBJ2-7 and V is TRBV5-4; TRBD2 agrees at 9 bases. The CDR3 is 15 amino acids. CDR1 is SGHNT, CDR2 YYREEE, per germline (reference sequence). Trimming at V came to 5 bases and at J to 1 base, leaving 7 bases not matched to a gene. The CDR3 protein is CASSSLSGGSYEQYF. The CDR3, as DNA: TGTGCCAGCAGTTCCCTTAGCGGGGGTTCCTACGAGCAGTACTTC. The full variable domain, completed using reference TRBV5-4 and TRBJ2-7, is ETGVTQSPTHLIKTRGQQVTLRCSSQSGHNTVSWYQQALGQGPQFIFQYYREEENGRGNFPPRFSGLQFPNYSSELNVNALELDDSALYLCASSSLSGGSYEQYFGPGTRLTVT.

This clone was counted once. The rearrangement uses TRBV6-2 or TRBV6-3 and TRBJ2-1; weak D call: TRBD2 (5 bases). The length of the CDR3 is 14 residues. The V and J ends lost 4 bases and 6 bases respectively, with 13 bases between them. The V gene's germline CDR1 is MNHEY and CDR2 SVGEGT. The CDR3 sequence: CASSWYGERNEQFF. DNA for the CDR3: TGTGCCAGCAGTTGGTATGGGGAGCGCAATGAGCAGTTCTTC.

There are a few counts of this clone. The genes are TRBV10-3 and TRBJ2-7; maybe TRBD2 (5 bases). Germline V gene sequence: CDR1 ENHRY, CDR2 SYGVKD. The CDR3 extends over 16 amino acids. Trimming removed 8 bases from V and 0 bases from J, with 20 bases in between. CDR3 nucleotide sequence: TGTGCCATCGGCAGTGGAGACCCTGGGAGCTCCTACGAGCAGTACGTC. Translating it yields CAIGSGDPGSSYEQYV.

The V and J genes are TRBV5-1 and TRBJ2-3, with 8 bases matching TRBD2. Germline V lookup: CDR1 SGHRS, CDR2 YFSETQ. The CDR3 is 15 amino acids. V dropped 8 bases and J dropped 4; count of bases not matched to a gene: 12. DNA of the CDR3: TGCGCCAGTGGACGGGAGGGCCTTGGGGCAGATACGCAGTATTTT. Translation: CASGREGLGADTQYF. The full variable domain, in which reference TRBV5-1 and TRBJ2-3 provide the parts outside the CDR3, is KAGVTQTPRYLIKTRGQQVTLSCSPISGHRSVSWYQQTPGQGLQFLFEYFSETQRNKGNFPGRFSGRQFSNSRSEMNVSTLELGDSALYLCASGREGLGADTQYFGPGTRLTVL.

V is TRBV2 and J is TRBJ2-7; 8 bases map to TRBD1. There are 15 residues in the CDR3. Germline V gene data show CDR1 as SNHLY and CDR2 as FYNNEI. V shed 3 bases and J 4 bases; nucleotides not matched to a gene: 8. Written as DNA, the CDR3 is TGTGCCAGCAGTGAGAGCACAGGGGGTTTTTACGAGCAGTACGTC. It is translated as CASSESTGGFYEQYV.

This clone was observed a single time. The chain uses TRBV6-2 or TRBV6-3 and TRBJ1-1; maybe TRBD1 (6 bases). Germline V lookup: CDR1 MNHEY, CDR2 SVGEGT. V was cut by 5 bases and J by 6 bases, with 10 bases left in between. This CDR3 region has 12 residues. DNA of the CDR3: TGTGCCAGCAGTGGGACAATCGCTGAAGCTTTCTTT. The encoded protein is CASSGTIAEAFF.

The chain carries TRBV3-1 (or the pseudogene TRBV3-2) and TRBJ2-3; the match to TRBD2 covers 11 bases. The CDR3 length is 17 residues. V shed 4 bases and J 0 bases; nucleotides not matched to a gene: 6. Germline CDR1 reads LGHDT; CDR2 reads YNNKEL (reference sequence). In nucleotides, the CDR3 is TGTGCCAGCAGCCTCCCGACTAGCGGGAAGAGCACAGATACGCAGTATTTT. It codes for CASSLPTSGKSTDTQYF.

This chain joins TRBV2 and TRBJ1-4; D is undetermined. V lost 3 bases and J lost 0, with 14 bases in between. The CDR3 contains 17 residues. Per germline, CDR1 SNHLY and CDR2 FYNNEI. The CDR3 DNA reads as TGTGCCAGCAGTGAGCTAACCTGGACTGCAACTAATGAAAAACTGTTTTTT. Amino acids: CASSELTWTATNEKLFF.

The rearrangement joins TRBV6-5 to TRBJ2-7; D is ambiguous. The CDR3 is 13 residues long. Trimming pared 2 bases from V and 3 bases from J, leaving 8 bases between. CDR1 is MNHEY, CDR2 SVGAGI, per germline. Written as DNA, the CDR3 is TGTGCCAGCAGTTACGAGGCAGACTACGAGCAGTACTTC. It encodes CASSYEADYEQYF.

This chain links TRBV25-1 with TRBJ2-1; 12 bases are shared with TRBD1. The CDR3 is 16 amino acids. Trimming took 5 bases from V and 9 from J; bases not matched to a gene: 11. Germline V CDR1 and CDR2: MGHDK, SYGVNS. CDR3 residues: CASSSLGGQGAIEQFF. Written as DNA, the CDR3 is TGTGCCAGCAGTTCCCTGGGGGGACAGGGGGCGATTGAGCAGTTCTTC.

V usage is TRBV30 and J usage is TRBJ2-3; TRBD2 matches at 8 bases. V shed 4 bases, J shed 7 bases, and the junction held 7 bases outside the gene matches. The CDR3 runs to 13 residues. Per the germline V gene, CDR1 is GTSNPN and CDR2 is SVGIG (reference sequence). The CDR3 spells CAWKGSGINTQYF. The CDR3, as DNA: TGTGCCTGGAAAGGTAGCGGGATAAATACGCAGTATTTT.

This chain joins TRBV6-5 and TRBJ2-2; TRBD1 is a possible D gene (6 bases). Germline V gene data show CDR1 as MNHEY and CDR2 as SVGAGI. There are 14 residues in the CDR3. V lost 5 bases and J 1 base, leaving 8 bases between the germline ends. The CDR3 region is CASSIRGNTGELFF. Written as DNA, the CDR3 is TGTGCCAGCAGTATCAGGGGGAACACCGGGGAGCTGTTTTTT.

This clone was recorded a few times. J is TRBJ2-1 and V is TRBV18; 9 bases agree with TRBD2. CDR3 length: 17 amino acids. J gave up 3 bases and V 3 bases, and 9 bases lay outside the gene matches. The germline V gene has CDR1 KGHSH and CDR2 LQKENI. CDR3 nucleotides: TGTGCCAGCTCACCTGTCCGGGTAGCGGGAGTCTACAATGAGCAGTTCTTC. Translating it yields CASSPVRVAGVYNEQFF. Complete variable domain (other parts from reference TRBV18 and TRBJ2-1): NAGVMQNPRHLVRRRGQEARLRCSPMKGHSHVYWYRQLPEEGLKFMVYLQKENIIDESGMPKERFSAEFPKEGPSILRIQQVVRGDSAAYFCASSPVRVAGVYNEQFFGPGTRLTVL.